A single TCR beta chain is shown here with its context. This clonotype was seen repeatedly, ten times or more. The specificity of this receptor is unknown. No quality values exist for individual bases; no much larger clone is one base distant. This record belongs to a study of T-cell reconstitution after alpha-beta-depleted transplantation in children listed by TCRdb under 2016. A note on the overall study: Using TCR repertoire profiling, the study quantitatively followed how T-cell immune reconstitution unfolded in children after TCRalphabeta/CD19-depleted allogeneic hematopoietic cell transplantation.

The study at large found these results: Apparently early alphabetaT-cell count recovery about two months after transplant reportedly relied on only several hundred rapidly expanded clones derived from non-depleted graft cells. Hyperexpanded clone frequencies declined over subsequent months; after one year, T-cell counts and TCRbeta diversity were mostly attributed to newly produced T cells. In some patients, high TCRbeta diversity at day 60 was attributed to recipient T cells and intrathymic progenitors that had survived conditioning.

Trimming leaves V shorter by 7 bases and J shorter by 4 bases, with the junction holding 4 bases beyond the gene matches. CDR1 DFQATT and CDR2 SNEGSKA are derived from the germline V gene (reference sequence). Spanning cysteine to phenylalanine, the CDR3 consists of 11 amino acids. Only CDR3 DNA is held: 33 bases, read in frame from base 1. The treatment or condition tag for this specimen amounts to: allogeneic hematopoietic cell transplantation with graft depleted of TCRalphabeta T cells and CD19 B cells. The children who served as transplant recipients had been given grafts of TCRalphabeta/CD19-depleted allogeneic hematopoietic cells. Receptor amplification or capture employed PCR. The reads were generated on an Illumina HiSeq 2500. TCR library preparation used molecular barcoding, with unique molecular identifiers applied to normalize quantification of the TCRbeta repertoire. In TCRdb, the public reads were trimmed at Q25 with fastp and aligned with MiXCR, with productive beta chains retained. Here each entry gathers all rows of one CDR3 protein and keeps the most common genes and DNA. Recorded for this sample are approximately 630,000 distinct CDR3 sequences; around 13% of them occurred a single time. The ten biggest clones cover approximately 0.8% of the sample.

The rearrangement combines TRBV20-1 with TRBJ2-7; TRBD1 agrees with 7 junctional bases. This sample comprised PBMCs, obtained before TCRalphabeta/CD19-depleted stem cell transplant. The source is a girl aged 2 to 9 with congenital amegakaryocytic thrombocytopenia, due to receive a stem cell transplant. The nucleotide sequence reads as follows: TGCAGTGTAGACAGGGATTACGAGCAGTACTTC. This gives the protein CSVDRDYEQYF.